This TCR beta chain was obtained from a study of molecular identifiers for immune sequencing clone quantification. Study results and caveats: Clonotypes surpassing 20 RNA copies contained over 97% of effector molecules, versus under 1% in naive cells.

TCRdb independently ran MiXCR on the PCR reads; one entry per CDR3 protein. The sample contains about 510,000 distinct CDR3 sequences, about 20% of which appear only once. The CDR3 is 15 amino acids. V shed 6 bases and J 8 bases; nucleotides not matched to a gene: 17. The germline V gene has CDR1 DFQATT and CDR2 SNEGSKA (reference sequence). This clonotype was seen a few times. The antigen is unknown. Naive CD8 T cells were sorted, and the gate applied was CD8+CD4-CCR7+CD45RA+. The sequence derives from a human donor in good health. Some libraries in this study had Jurkat cell RNA spiked in. The J gene is TRBJ2-3, the V gene TRBV20-1, with 7 nucleotides matching TRBD1. The material sequenced was naive CD8+ T cells from blood, with Jurkat cell RNA spiked in. Indicated subset: FACS-sorted CD8+CD4-CCR7+CD45RA+ naive T cells. The CDR3 region is CSAKPGTDTLGTQYF. DNA for the CDR3: TGCAGTGCCAAACCCGGGACAGATACCTTGGGTACGCAGTATTTT.